The 14 T cell receptor beta chains below were found in one sample sequenced in a study of blood T cells in healthy people across ages. The authors ran a second PCR of about 7 to 11 cycles using a sample-barcoded 5' primer and a J-beta primer mix. From the 5' RACE reads, TCRdb called clonotypes with MiXCR, one entry per CDR3 protein. The sample includes 850,000 to 1,300,000 distinct CDR3 sequences, over 35% of them seen just once. Sequenced: blood. Source of these receptors: a woman aged 55-69 years in good health.

The V and J genes are TRBV27 and TRBJ2-1; 8 bases are a match to TRBD2. The V gene's germline CDR1 is MNHEY and CDR2 SMNVEV (reference sequence). CDR3 size: 16 residues. J gave up 4 bases and V 1 base, and 6 bases lay outside the gene matches. The CDR3 bases are TGTGCCAGCAGTTTATGGCAGCGGGGGATATACAATGAGCAGTTCTTC. It translates to CASSLWQRGIYNEQFF.

The chain employs TRBV27 and TRBJ1-4, with TRBD1 as a possible D gene (5 bases). The CDR3 is made up of 14 amino acids. V was cut by 3 bases and J by 8 bases, with 13 bases left in between. Germline loops: CDR1 MNHEY, CDR2 SMNVEV (reference sequence). CDR3: CASSFTGGYEKLFF. For the CDR3, the DNA is TGTGCCAGCAGTTTTACAGGAGGGTACGAAAAACTGTTTTTT.

The J gene is TRBJ2-7, the V gene TRBV24-1; 8 bases map to TRBD2. The CDR3 covers 16 residues. V was pared by 4 bases and J by 0 bases, with 7 bases of the junction left unmatched. The germline V gene has CDR1 KGHDR and CDR2 SFDVKD. CDR3 in amino acids: CATSDSSGPLSYEQYF. CDR3 DNA: TGTGCCACCAGTGACTCTAGCGGGCCCCTCTCCTACGAGCAGTACTTC.

This clonotype has more than one count but fewer than ten. V usage is TRBV10-3 and J usage is TRBJ2-1; no firm D call. Looked up from germline, CDR1 is ENHRY and CDR2 is SYGVKD. The CDR3 covers 12 residues. V gave up 0 bases and J gave up 8 bases, with 5 bases separating them. For the CDR3, the DNA is TGTGCCATCAGTGAGTCGTTTCATGAGCAGTTCTTC. It specifies CAISESFHEQFF.

The V call is TRBV5-1, the J call TRBJ2-1; 11 bases map to TRBD1. J lost 5 bases, V lost 5 bases, and 6 bases had no gene match. This CDR3 is 15 amino acids long. In germline, CDR1 is SGHRS, CDR2 YFSETQ. The DNA of the CDR3 is TGCGCCAGCAGGCCCGGGACAGGGGGAAACAATGAGCAGTTCTTC. This codes for CASRPGTGGNNEQFF.

With regard to this clonotype: A much larger clone lies one base from this, so it may be a read error. The rearrangement uses TRBV9 and TRBJ2-6; 8 bases line up with TRBD1. The CDR3 has 15 residues. The germline V gene encodes CDR1 SGDLS and CDR2 YYNGEE. CDR3 amino acids: CASSQGALGANVPTF. CDR3 nucleotides: TGTGCCAGCAGCCAGGGGGCTCTTGGGGCCAACGTCCCGACTTTC.

This clonotype came up many times. The V call is TRBV7-9, the J call TRBJ2-5; D gene ambiguous. The CDR3 has 11 amino acids. The V and J ends lost 8 bases and 5 bases respectively, with 9 bases between them. Looked up from germline, CDR1 is SEHNR and CDR2 is FQNEAQ (reference sequence). CDR3 sequence: CASSPSETQYF. CDR3 DNA: TGTGCCAGCTCACCAAGCGAGACCCAGTACTTC.

The chain uses TRBV27 and TRBJ1-5; no firm D call. Looked up from germline, CDR1 is MNHEY and CDR2 is SMNVEV (reference sequence). The CDR3 is made up of 13 amino acids. V was trimmed by 5 bases and J by 7 bases, leaving 12 bases between them. The DNA of the CDR3 is TGTGCCAGCAGTGTGCGACCCAGCCAGCCCCAGCATTTT. Translated, it gives CASSVRPSQPQHF.

The rearrangement uses TRBV6-1 and TRBJ2-1, with 12 nucleotides matching TRBD1. Germline-derived CDR1 and CDR2 are MNHNS and SASEGT. The CDR3 consists of 18 residues. Trimming cost V 3 bases and J 9 bases; bases outside gene matches: 15. The CDR3 DNA sequence: TGTGCCAGCAGTGACCGACACACTCCGGGACAGGGGGCAGGTGAGCAGTTCTTC. As protein: CASSDRHTPGQGAGEQFF.

This clonotype was found a few times. V usage is TRBV12-3 or TRBV12-4 and J usage is TRBJ2-1; D is ambiguous. There are 15 residues in the CDR3. V lost 3 bases and J lost 5, with 14 bases in between. Written as DNA, the CDR3 is TGTGCCAGCAGTTTTATAACAAACTCAAACAATGAGCAGTTCTTC. Protein: CASSFITNSNNEQFF.

The table lists this clonotype with many counts. This CDR3 is CASSPGQKLYEQYF. The CDR3 region has the DNA TGTGCCAGCAGCCCGGGACAGAAGTTATACGAGCAGTACTTC. The gene calls are TRBV4-2 and TRBJ2-7; 7 bases agree with TRBD1. V lost 4 bases and J lost 4; bases outside the gene matches: 7. In germline, CDR1 is LGHNA, CDR2 YNFKEQ. The CDR3 is 14 residues long.

This clonotype occurred a few times. The V and J genes are TRBV5-1 and TRBJ2-1; D might be TRBD1 or TRBD2, each matching 6 bases. V gave up 4 bases and J gave up 4 bases, with 18 bases separating them. Germline assignment: CDR1 SGHRS and CDR2 YFSETQ. There are 16 residues in the CDR3. This chain's CDR3 is CASSTIRGGPYNEQFF. CDR3 sequence (DNA): TGCGCCAGCAGCACGATTAGAGGGGGGCCATACAATGAGCAGTTCTTC. Looking up the rest from reference TRBV5-1 and TRBJ2-1 gives the full variable domain: KAGVTQTPRYLIKTRGQQVTLSCSPISGHRSVSWYQQTPGQGLQFLFEYFSETQRNKGNFPGRFSGRQFSNSRSEMNVSTLELGDSALYLCASSTIRGGPYNEQFFGPGTRLTVL.

Comments on this clonotype: Compared with germline, one end of the junction differs, possibly owing to a read error. V and J are TRBV6-1 and TRBJ2-5; 7 bases line up with TRBD1. From germline, CDR1 is MNHNS and CDR2 SASEGT. The CDR3 loop spans 17 amino acids. CDR3 sequence reads: CAGSGRRTGTAKNEQYF. The CDR3 DNA sequence: TGTGCCGGCAGTGGGAGACGAACCGGGACAGCTAAGAATGAGCAGTACTTC.

The chain uses TRBV13 and TRBJ2-7; possible D gene TRBD1, 6 bases. V was cut by 5 bases and J by 4 bases, with 18 bases left in between. The CDR3 length is 15 residues. From germline, CDR1 is PRHDT and CDR2 FYEKMQ (reference sequence). CDR3 loop: CASSTVAGALYEQYF. DNA for the CDR3: TGTGCCAGCAGCACTGTGGCAGGGGCCCTTTACGAGCAGTACTTC.